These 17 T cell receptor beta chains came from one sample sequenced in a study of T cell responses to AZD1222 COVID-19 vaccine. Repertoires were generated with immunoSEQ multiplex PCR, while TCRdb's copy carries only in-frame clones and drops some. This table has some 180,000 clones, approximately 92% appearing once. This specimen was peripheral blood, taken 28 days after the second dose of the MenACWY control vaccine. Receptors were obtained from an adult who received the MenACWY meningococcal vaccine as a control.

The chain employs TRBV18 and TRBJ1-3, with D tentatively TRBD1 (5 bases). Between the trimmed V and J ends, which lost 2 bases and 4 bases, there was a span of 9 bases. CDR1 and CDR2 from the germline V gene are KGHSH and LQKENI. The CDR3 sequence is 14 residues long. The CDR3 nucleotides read TGTGCCAGCTCACCAAGAGGGGCCGGAAACACCATATATTTT. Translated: CASSPRGAGNTIYF.

CDR3 region: CSVEGQGAREKLFF. CDR3 DNA sequence: TGCAGCGTTGAGGGGCAGGGGGCGCGGGAAAAACTGTTTTTT. This chain connects TRBV29-1 to TRBJ1-4; 8 nucleotides match TRBD1. After removal of 3 bases from V and 8 bases from J, the junction contained 8 bases not matched to a gene. The germline V gene encodes CDR1 SQVTM and CDR2 ANQGSEA. The CDR3 spans 14 residues. Filled out from reference TRBV29-1 and TRBJ1-4, the complete variable domain reads SAVISQKPSRDICQRGTSLTIQCQVDSQVTMMFWYRQQPGQSLTLIATANQGSEATYESGFVIDKFPISRPNLTFSTLTVSNMSPEDSSIYLCSVEGQGAREKLFFGSGTQLSVL.

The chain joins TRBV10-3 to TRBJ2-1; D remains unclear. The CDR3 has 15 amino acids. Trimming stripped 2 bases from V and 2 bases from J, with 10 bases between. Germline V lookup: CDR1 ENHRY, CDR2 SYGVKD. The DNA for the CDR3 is TGTGCCATCAGTGAGCCCCGGGCGACCTACAATGAGCAGTTCTTC. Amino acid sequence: CAISEPRATYNEQFF.

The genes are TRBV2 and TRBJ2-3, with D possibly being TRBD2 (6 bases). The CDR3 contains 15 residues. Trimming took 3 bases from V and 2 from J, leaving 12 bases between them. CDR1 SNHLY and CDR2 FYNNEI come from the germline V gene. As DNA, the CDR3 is TGTGCCAGCAGTGATAGGGTAGCGGCCACAGATACGCAGTATTTT. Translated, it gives CASSDRVAATDTQYF. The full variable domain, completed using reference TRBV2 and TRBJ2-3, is EPEVTQTPSHQVTQMGQEVILRCVPISNHLYFYWYRQILGQKVEFLVSFYNNEISEKSEIFDDQFSVERPDGSNFTLKIRSTKLEDSAMYFCASSDRVAATDTQYFGPGTRLTVL.

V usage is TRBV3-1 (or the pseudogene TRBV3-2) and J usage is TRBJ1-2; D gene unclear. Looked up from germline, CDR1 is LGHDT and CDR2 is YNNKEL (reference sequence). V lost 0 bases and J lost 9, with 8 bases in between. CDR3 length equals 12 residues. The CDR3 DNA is TGTGCCAGCAGCCAAGAGGGTAGGCGCTACACCTTC. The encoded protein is CASSQEGRRYTF.

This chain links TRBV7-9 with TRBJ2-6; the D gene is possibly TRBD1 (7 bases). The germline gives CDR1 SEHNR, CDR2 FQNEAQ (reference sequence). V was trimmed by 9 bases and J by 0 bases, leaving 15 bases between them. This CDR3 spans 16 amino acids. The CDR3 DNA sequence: TGTGCCAGTCCAGGGGGGCTACGCTCTGGGGCCAACGTCCTGACTTTC. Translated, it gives CASPGGLRSGANVLTF.

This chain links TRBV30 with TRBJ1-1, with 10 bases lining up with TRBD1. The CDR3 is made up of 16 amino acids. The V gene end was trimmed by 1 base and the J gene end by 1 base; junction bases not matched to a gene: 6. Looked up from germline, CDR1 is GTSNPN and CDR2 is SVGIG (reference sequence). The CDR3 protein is CAWSARQGAGNTEAFF. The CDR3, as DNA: TGTGCCTGGAGTGCGAGACAGGGGGCAGGGAACACTGAAGCTTTCTTT.

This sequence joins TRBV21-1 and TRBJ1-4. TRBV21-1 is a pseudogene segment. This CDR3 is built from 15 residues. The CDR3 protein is CASSKEAREGEKLFF. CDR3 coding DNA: TGTGCCAGCAGCAAAGAAGCCAGAGAGGGGGAAAAACTGTTTTTT.

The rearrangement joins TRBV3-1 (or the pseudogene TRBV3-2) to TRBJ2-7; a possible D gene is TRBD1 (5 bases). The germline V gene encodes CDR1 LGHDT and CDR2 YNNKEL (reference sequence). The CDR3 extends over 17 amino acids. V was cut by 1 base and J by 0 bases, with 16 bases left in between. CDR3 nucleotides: TGTGCCAGCAGCCAAGGAAGGGGCGGCCCTAGCTCCTACGAGCAGTACTTC. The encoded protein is CASSQGRGGPSSYEQYF.

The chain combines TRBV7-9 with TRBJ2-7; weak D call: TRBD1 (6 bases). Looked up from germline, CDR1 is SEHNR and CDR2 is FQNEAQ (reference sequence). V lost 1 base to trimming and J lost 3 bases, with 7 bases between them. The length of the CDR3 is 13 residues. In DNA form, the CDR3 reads TGTGCCAGCAGCTTAGGGACAGTCTACGAGCAGTACTTC. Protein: CASSLGTVYEQYF.

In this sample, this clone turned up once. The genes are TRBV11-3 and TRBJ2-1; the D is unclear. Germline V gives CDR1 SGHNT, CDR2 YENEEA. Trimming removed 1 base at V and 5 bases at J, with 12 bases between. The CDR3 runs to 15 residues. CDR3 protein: CASSLGSGRNNEQFF. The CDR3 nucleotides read TGTGCCAGCAGCTTAGGTTCAGGCCGGAACAATGAGCAGTTCTTC. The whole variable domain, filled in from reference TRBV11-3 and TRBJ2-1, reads EAGVVQSPRYKIIEKKQPVAFWCNPISGHNTLYWYLQNLGQGPELLIRYENEEAVDDSQLPKDRFSAERLKGVDSTLKIQPAELGDSAVYLCASSLGSGRNNEQFFGPGTRLTVL.

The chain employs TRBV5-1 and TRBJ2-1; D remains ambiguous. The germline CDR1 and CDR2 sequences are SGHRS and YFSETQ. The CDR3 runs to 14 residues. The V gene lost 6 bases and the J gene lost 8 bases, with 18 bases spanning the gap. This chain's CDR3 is CASTPSSTYDEQFF. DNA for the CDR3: TGCGCCAGCACTCCCTCGTCAACATACGATGAGCAGTTCTTC.

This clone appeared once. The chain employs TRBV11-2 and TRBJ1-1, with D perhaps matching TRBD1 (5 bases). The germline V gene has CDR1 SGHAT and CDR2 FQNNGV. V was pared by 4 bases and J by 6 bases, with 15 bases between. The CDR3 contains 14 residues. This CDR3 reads CASSSRREVPEAFF. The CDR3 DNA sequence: TGTGCCAGCAGCTCGCGCAGGGAAGTGCCTGAAGCTTTCTTT.

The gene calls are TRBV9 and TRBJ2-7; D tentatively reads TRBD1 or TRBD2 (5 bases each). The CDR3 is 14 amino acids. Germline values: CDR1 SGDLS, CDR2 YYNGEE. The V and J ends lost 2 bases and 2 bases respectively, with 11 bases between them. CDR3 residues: CASSVGVLPYEQYF. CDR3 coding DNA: TGTGCCAGCAGCGTGGGGGTTCTACCCTACGAGCAGTACTTC.

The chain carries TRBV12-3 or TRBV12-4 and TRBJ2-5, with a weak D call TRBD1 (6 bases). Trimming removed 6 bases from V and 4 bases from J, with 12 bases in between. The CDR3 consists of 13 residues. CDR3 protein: CASRRGFGETQYF. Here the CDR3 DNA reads TGTGCCAGCAGGAGGGGGTTTGGAGAGACCCAGTACTTC.

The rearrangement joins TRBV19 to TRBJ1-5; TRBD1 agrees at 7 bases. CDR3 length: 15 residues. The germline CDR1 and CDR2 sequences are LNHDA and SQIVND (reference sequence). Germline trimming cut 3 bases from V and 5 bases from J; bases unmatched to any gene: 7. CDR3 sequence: CASSIGQGVHQPQHF. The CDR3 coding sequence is TGTGCCAGTAGTATCGGCCAGGGGGTGCATCAGCCCCAGCATTTT.

The CDR3 protein is CASSQELKLFSGNTIYF. The CDR3 region has the DNA TGCGCCAGCAGCCAAGAACTTAAGCTATTCTCTGGAAACACCATATATTTT. The chain combines TRBV4-3 with TRBJ1-3; no definite D call. This CDR3 is 17 amino acids long. In germline, CDR1 is LGHNA, CDR2 YSLEER. V shed 0 bases and J shed 0 bases, with 12 bases lying between them.